This T cell receptor (beta chain) appears in the sequencing data of a study of T-cell reconstitution after alpha-beta-depleted transplantation in children. There are many counts of this clonotype. During its preparation, the TCRbeta library received unique molecular identifiers. One entry per CDR3 protein results from TCRdb running MiXCR on the PCR reads. The table records a few thousand distinct CDR3 sequences, about 22% of them present only once. Trimming cost V 3 bases and J 3 bases, with 3 bases left between them. This CDR3 is built from 13 residues. The germline gives CDR1 MNHEY, CDR2 SMNVEV (reference sequence).

The TCR sequence derives from a boy under three years old who had a stem cell transplant for acute myeloid leukemia, so the T cells may come from the graft donor. This rearrangement joins TRBV27 to TRBJ2-6; D uncertain. This material consisted of PBMCs, mostly from graft donor cells, taken 60 days after TCRalphabeta/CD19-depleted stem cell transplant. This CDR3 reads CASSFYGANVLTF. In DNA form, the CDR3 reads TGTGCCAGCAGTTTTTATGGGGCCAACGTCCTGACTTTC. The full variable domain, rest sourced from reference TRBV27 and TRBJ2-6, is EAQVTQNPRYLITVTGKKLTVTCSQNMNHEYMSWYRQDPGLGLRQIYYSMNVEVTDKGDVPEGYKVSRKEKRNFPLILESPSPNQTSLYFCASSFYGANVLTFGAGSRLTVL.